This T cell receptor (beta chain) was recorded in a study of blood T cell repertoires in COVID-19. Looked up from germline, CDR1 is SGDLS and CDR2 is YYNGEE. Trimming cost V 4 bases and J 1 base, with 16 bases left between them. This CDR3 is built from 16 residues. Participants had their cohort set by participant-reported clinical history. Assay used: immunoSEQ multiplex PCR; TCRdb lists only in-frame clones, some missing. This sample has about 440,000 clones; about 90% occur once, and the top ten carry almost 2%. The sequenced sample was PBMCs or T cells enriched from blood (not recorded which). The V call is TRBV9, the J call TRBJ2-3; TRBD1 might be the D (6 bases). This TCR derives from a woman in her late teens or twenties with acute COVID-19. The CDR3 reads CASSLQGIIGTDTQYF. The DNA for the CDR3 is TGTGCCAGCAGCCTACAGGGTATTATCGGCACAGATACGCAGTATTTT.